This paragraph covers one T cell receptor (beta chain) sequence. This sample stems from a study of blood T cell repertoires in COVID-19. Authors' methods: Counts of nucleated cells, estimated from reference gene primer amplification, were obtained. Profiling relied on immunoSEQ multiplex PCR, and the TCRdb table lists in-frame clones only, not all of them. From that table come the V and J calls and clone size; the DNA was used to work out D and trimming. The data show about 220,000 clones, 65% to 90% seen once. The clonotype was recovered from a woman aged 70-85 years with COVID-19, enrolled during active disease. Sequenced sample: peripheral blood.

The CDR3 nucleotides read TGTGCCAGTAGTATAGTGGGCAGAAACAATGAGCAGTTCTTC. Its translation is CASSIVGRNNEQFF. V and J are TRBV19 and TRBJ2-1; D ambiguous. The CDR3 runs 14 residues. From germline, CDR1 is LNHDA and CDR2 SQIVND (reference sequence). V lost 1 base and J 5 bases, leaving 9 bases between the germline ends.